One and the same sample provided the 17 T cell receptor beta chains below, sequenced in a study of cytomegalovirus exposure and HLA in healthy donors. This table comes from immunoSEQ multiplex PCR, and its TCRdb copy is limited to in-frame clones, with some not included. The sample shows tens of thousands of clones, roughly 93% of them seen only once. Sequencing used PBMCs. The origin of the receptors is a man aged 25-45 years in good health and CMV-seronegative.

The chain uses TRBV5-1 and TRBJ2-1, with TRBD2 matching 10 bases. V gave up 2 bases and J gave up 7 bases; unmatched junction bases: 9. This CDR3 spans 16 amino acids. Germline V CDR1 and CDR2: SGHRS, YFSETQ. CDR3 residues: CASSFHPTSGVNEQFF. CDR3 bases: TGCGCCAGCAGCTTTCACCCCACTAGCGGGGTAAATGAGCAGTTCTTC.

V gene TRBV7-2 combines with J gene TRBJ1-1; no reliable D call. Germline V gene sequence: CDR1 SGHTA, CDR2 FQGNSA. V gave up 7 bases and J gave up 0 bases, with 9 bases separating them. This CDR3 has 13 amino acids. The CDR3 DNA reads as TGTGCCAGCACTCGGCGGGTGAACACTGAAGCTTTCTTT. The encoded protein is CASTRRVNTEAFF.

The chain recombines TRBV6-5 with TRBJ1-2, with TRBD1 matching over 9 bases. Germline assignment: CDR1 MNHEY and CDR2 SVGAGI. J gave up 4 bases and V 10 bases, and 10 bases lay outside the gene matches. CDR3 length: 14 residues. In DNA, the CDR3 is TGTGCCACCAGACAGGGGGGCTCGTCCTATGGCTACACCTTC. It translates to CATRQGGSSYGYTF.

The chain couples TRBV2 to TRBJ2-5, with 8 bases aligning to TRBD2. Germline V CDR1 and CDR2: SNHLY, FYNNEI. This CDR3 has 16 residues. The trim removed 6 bases at V and 7 bases at J, leaving 16 bases unmatched. The CDR3 here is CASSPDSGRSGATQYF. The CDR3 DNA follows: TGTGCCAGCAGCCCCGACTCAGGCCGTAGCGGGGCGACCCAGTACTTC.

This rearrangement joins TRBV7-9 to TRBJ1-2; the D gene is possibly TRBD1 (5 bases). Trimming took 8 bases from V and 6 from J, leaving 10 bases between them. The CDR3 is made up of 11 amino acids. The germline V gene has CDR1 SEHNR and CDR2 FQNEAQ (reference sequence). CDR3 loop: CASRMDNGYTF. The CDR3 DNA is TGTGCCAGCCGAATGGACAATGGCTACACCTTC.

This chain uses TRBV2 with TRBJ2-7; D might be TRBD2 (5 bases). The CDR3 contains 13 residues. Trimming cost V 6 bases and J 3 bases, with 12 bases left between them. Germline assignment: CDR1 SNHLY and CDR2 FYNNEI. CDR3 amino acids: CASRSGGLYEQYF. CDR3 nucleotides: TGTGCCAGCAGGAGCGGCGGACTCTACGAGCAGTACTTC.

The chain recombines TRBV19 with TRBJ1-5, with 9 bases aligning to TRBD1. This CDR3 is 15 amino acids long. V lost 4 bases to trimming and J lost 4 bases; unmatched junction nucleotides: 5. Germline-derived CDR1 and CDR2 are LNHDA and SQIVND (reference sequence). As DNA, the CDR3 is TGTGCCAGTAGTACCACCGGGACAGGGAATCAGCCCCAGCATTTT. Its protein is CASSTTGTGNQPQHF.

V usage is TRBV10-1 and J usage is TRBJ2-7, with TRBD1 matching 8 bases. The CDR3 sequence is 13 residues long. Germline CDR1 reads WNHNN; CDR2 reads SYGVQD (reference sequence). Trimming took 5 bases from V and 7 from J; bases not matched to a gene: 7. The CDR3 reads CASSSDRVGEQYF. The CDR3 DNA sequence: TGCGCCAGCAGTTCGGACAGGGTTGGAGAGCAGTACTTC.

This chain uses TRBV5-1 with TRBJ2-3; TRBD2 matches 8 bases. CDR1 and CDR2 from the germline V gene are SGHRS and YFSETQ. This CDR3 spans 17 amino acids. J lost 4 bases, V lost 0 bases, and 10 bases had no gene match. In DNA, the CDR3 is TGCGCCAGCAGCTTGGTCTCTTCGGGAGGGCCTCCAGATACGCAGTATTTT. Protein: CASSLVSSGGPPDTQYF.

The chain uses TRBV4-2 and TRBJ1-5, with D possibly TRBD1 on 6 matching bases. CDR3 length: 15 residues. In germline, CDR1 is LGHNA, CDR2 YNFKEQ. Trimming left V 3 bases short and J 3 bases short, with 12 bases between. The CDR3 DNA follows: TGTGCCAGCAGCCACCACAGGGATACCAATCAGCCCCAGCATTTT. This sequence encodes CASSHHRDTNQPQHF.

This clone was recorded once. This chain connects TRBV2 to TRBJ2-3; maybe TRBD2 (7 bases). The CDR3 is 14 residues long. The V gene's germline CDR1 is SNHLY and CDR2 FYNNEI. Trimming cost V 8 bases and J 5 bases, with 17 bases left between them. The chain's CDR3 is CASEGGGGIDTQYF. The CDR3 coding sequence is TGTGCCAGCGAAGGAGGGGGGGGGATAGATACGCAGTATTTT. The whole variable domain, filled in from reference TRBV2 and TRBJ2-3, reads EPEVTQTPSHQVTQMGQEVILRCVPISNHLYFYWYRQILGQKVEFLVSFYNNEISEKSEIFDDQFSVERPDGSNFTLKIRSTKLEDSAMYFCASEGGGGIDTQYFGPGTRLTVL.

This clone was counted once. The V and J genes are TRBV18 and TRBJ2-5; D is possibly TRBD1 (6 bases). Trimming shortened V by 2 bases and J by 0 bases, and 10 bases separated the two germline ends. Germline V CDR1 and CDR2: KGHSH, LQKENI. The CDR3 is 15 residues long. This CDR3 reads CASSPFGTNQETQYF. CDR3 nucleotides: TGTGCCAGCTCACCATTCGGGACAAACCAAGAGACCCAGTACTTC. Drawing the rest from reference TRBV18 and TRBJ2-5, the complete variable domain is NAGVMQNPRHLVRRRGQEARLRCSPMKGHSHVYWYRQLPEEGLKFMVYLQKENIIDESGMPKERFSAEFPKEGPSILRIQQVVRGDSAAYFCASSPFGTNQETQYFGPGTRLLVL.

The CDR3 nucleotides are TGCGCCAGCAGCCCAAGGAGATCGGCAGGGAAACATACCCCTGGGGCCAACGTCCTGACTTTC. Translated, it gives CASSPRRSAGKHTPGANVLTF. The chain recombines TRBV5-1 with TRBJ2-6; a weak D match, TRBD1 (5 bases). This CDR3 comprises 21 residues. Trimming took 4 bases from V and 2 from J, leaving 28 bases between them. CDR1 is SGHRS, CDR2 YFSETQ, per germline.

The chain is built from TRBV4-2 and TRBJ2-7, with 10 nucleotides matching TRBD1. The germline V gene has CDR1 LGHNA and CDR2 YNFKEQ. The CDR3 length is 15 residues. V lost 4 bases and J lost 2; bases outside the gene matches: 5. The CDR3 loop is CASSLGQGPTYEQYF. The CDR3 nucleotides are TGTGCCAGCAGCCTGGGACAGGGGCCCACCTACGAGCAGTACTTC.

The rearrangement uses TRBV27 and TRBJ1-4; 9 positions match TRBD1. The V gene's germline CDR1 is MNHEY and CDR2 SMNVEV (reference sequence). After removal of 4 bases from V and 14 bases from J, the junction contained 20 bases not matched to a gene. CDR3 length equals 17 residues. The CDR3, as DNA: TGTGCCAGCAGTTCCTTAAGAAATGCAGCCCGGGACAGGGATCTGTTTTTT. It is translated as CASSSLRNAARDRDLFF.

V usage is TRBV28 and J usage is TRBJ2-5; tentatively, D is TRBD2 (6 bases). The CDR3 extends over 13 amino acids. The germline gives CDR1 MDHEN, CDR2 SYDVKM. V shed 5 bases and J shed 6 bases, with 13 bases lying between them. The CDR3 DNA sequence: TGTGCCAGCAGTCCTCCGGGACTGCAGACCCAGTACTTC. Translated: CASSPPGLQTQYF. Combining the CDR3 with reference TRBV28 and TRBJ2-5 gives the whole variable domain DVKVTQSSRYLVKRTGEKVFLECVQDMDHENMFWYRQDPGLGLRLIYFSYDVKMKEKGDIPEGYSVSREKKERFSLILESASTNQTSMYLCASSPPGLQTQYFGPGTRLLVL.

In DNA, the CDR3 is TGTGCCAGCAGACCGGACAGGAGGGACTACGAGCAGTACTTC. Amino acid sequence: CASRPDRRDYEQYF. The rearrangement joins TRBV6-6 to TRBJ2-7, with D perhaps TRBD1 (7 bases). Per the germline V gene, CDR1 is MNHNY and CDR2 is SVGAGI (reference sequence). The CDR3 length is 14 residues. The germline V and J ends were trimmed by 6 bases and 3 bases, with 15 bases remaining between them.